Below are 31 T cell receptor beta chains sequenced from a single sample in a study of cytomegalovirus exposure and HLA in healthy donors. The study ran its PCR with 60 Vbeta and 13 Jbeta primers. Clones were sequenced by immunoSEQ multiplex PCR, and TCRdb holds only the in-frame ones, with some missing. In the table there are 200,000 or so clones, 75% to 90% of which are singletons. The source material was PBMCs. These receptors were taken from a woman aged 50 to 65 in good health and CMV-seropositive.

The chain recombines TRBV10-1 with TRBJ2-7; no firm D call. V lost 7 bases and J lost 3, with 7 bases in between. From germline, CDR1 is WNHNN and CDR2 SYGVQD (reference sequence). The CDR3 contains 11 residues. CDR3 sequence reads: CASTDGYEQYF. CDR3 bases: TGCGCCAGCACAGATGGCTACGAGCAGTACTTC.

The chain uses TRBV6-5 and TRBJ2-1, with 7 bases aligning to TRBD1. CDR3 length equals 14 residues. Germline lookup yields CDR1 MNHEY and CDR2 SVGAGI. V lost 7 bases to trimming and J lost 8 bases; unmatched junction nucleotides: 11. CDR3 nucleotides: TGTGCCAGCAAAGCATCAGGGGGATGGCATGAGCAGTTCTTC. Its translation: CASKASGGWHEQFF.

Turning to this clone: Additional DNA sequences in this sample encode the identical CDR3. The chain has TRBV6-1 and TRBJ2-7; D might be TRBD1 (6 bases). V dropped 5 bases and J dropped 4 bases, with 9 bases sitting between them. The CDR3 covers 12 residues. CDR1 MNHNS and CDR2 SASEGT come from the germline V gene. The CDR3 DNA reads TGTGCCAGCAGTAGACAGGAATACGAGCAGTACTTC. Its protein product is CASSRQEYEQYF.

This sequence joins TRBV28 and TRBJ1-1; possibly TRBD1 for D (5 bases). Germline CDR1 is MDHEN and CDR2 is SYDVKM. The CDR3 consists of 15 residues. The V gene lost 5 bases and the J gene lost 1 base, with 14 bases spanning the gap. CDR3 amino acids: CASSPLGGRNTEAFF. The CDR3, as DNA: TGTGCCAGCAGTCCTCTGGGGGGGAGGAACACTGAAGCTTTCTTT.

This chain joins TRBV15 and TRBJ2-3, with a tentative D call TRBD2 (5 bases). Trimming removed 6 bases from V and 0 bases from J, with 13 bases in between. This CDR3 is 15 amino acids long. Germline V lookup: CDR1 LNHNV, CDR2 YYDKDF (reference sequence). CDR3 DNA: TGTGCCACCAGGAATCCAGCGGTAAGCACAGATACGCAGTATTTT. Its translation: CATRNPAVSTDTQYF.

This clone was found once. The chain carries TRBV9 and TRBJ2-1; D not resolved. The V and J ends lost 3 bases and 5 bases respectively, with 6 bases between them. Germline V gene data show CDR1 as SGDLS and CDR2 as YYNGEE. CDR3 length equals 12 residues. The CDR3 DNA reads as TGTGCCAGCAGCGAGCGTCACAATGAGCAGTTCTTC. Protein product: CASSERHNEQFF.

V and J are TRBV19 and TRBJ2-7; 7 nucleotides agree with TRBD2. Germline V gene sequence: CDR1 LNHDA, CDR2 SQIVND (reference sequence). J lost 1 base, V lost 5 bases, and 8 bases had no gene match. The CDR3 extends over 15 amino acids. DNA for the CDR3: TGTGCCAGTAGTCTGACTAGCAAGGGGTCCTACGAGCAGTACTTC. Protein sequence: CASSLTSKGSYEQYF.

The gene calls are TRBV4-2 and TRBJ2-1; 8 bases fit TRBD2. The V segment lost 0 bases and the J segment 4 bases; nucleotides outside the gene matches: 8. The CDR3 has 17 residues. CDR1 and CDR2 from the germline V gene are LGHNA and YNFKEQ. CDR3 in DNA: TGTGCCAGCAGCCAAGATCTGAGCGGGGGCCCATACAATGAGCAGTTCTTC. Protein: CASSQDLSGGPYNEQFF.

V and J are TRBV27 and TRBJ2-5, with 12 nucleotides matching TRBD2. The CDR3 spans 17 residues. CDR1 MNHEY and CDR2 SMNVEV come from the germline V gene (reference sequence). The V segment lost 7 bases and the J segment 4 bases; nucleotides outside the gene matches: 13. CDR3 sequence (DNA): TGTGCCAGCACCAATGTGGCCGGGACTAGCGGGCGAGAGACCCAGTACTTC. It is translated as CASTNVAGTSGRETQYF.

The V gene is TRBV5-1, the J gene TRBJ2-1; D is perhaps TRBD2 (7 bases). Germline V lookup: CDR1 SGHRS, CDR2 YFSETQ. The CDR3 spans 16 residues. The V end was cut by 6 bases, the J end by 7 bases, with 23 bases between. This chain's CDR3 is CASTQTAGRGGNEQFF. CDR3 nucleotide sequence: TGCGCCAGCACCCAAACAGCGGGAAGAGGGGGGAATGAGCAGTTCTTC.

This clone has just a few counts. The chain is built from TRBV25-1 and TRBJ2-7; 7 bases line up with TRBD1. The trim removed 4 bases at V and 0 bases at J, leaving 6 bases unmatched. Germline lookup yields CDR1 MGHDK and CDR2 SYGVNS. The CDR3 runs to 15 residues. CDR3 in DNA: TGTGCCAGCAGTGGCCCCGGGACAGACTCCTACGAGCAGTACTTC. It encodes CASSGPGTDSYEQYF.

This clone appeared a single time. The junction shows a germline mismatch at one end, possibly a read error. CDR3 in amino acids: CSSSFGQGNTGELFF. CDR3 nucleotides: TGTTCCAGCAGCTTTGGACAGGGAAACACCGGGGAGCTGTTTTTT. The rearrangement uses TRBV7-9 and TRBJ2-2; TRBD1 agrees at 8 bases. The length of the CDR3 is 15 residues. Germline V CDR1 and CDR2: SEHNR, FQNEAQ (reference sequence).

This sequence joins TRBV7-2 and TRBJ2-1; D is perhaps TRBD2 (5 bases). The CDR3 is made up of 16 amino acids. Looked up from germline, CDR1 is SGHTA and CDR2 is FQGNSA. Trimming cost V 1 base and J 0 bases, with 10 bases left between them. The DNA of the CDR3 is TGTGCCAGCAGCTTAGAAGCGGTGAGCTCCTACAATGAGCAGTTCTTC. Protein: CASSLEAVSSYNEQFF.

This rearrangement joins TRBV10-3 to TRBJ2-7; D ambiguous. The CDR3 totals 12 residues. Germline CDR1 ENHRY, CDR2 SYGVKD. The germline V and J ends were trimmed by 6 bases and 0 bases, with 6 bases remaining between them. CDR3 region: CAIRGVSYEQYF. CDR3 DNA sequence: TGTGCCATCAGGGGCGTCTCCTACGAGCAGTACTTC.

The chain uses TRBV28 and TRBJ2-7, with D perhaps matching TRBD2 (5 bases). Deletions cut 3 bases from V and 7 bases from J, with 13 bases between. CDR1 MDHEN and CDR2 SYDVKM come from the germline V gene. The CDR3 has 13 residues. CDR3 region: CASSFWEKDEQYF. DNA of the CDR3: TGTGCCAGCAGTTTTTGGGAGAAGGATGAGCAGTACTTC.

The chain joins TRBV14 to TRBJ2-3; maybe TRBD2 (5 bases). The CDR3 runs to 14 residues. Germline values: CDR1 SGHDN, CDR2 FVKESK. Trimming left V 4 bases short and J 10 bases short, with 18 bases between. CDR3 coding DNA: TGTGCCAGCAGCCTCGCGGGTCAGGTTCCCCCGCAGTATTTT. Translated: CASSLAGQVPPQYF.

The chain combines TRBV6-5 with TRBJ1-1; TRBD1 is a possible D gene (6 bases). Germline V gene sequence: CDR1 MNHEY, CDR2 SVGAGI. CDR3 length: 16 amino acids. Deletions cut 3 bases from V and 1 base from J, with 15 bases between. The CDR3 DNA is TGTGCCAGCAGTTATGAGGGGGGGGGCGCGAACACTGAAGCTTTCTTT. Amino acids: CASSYEGGGANTEAFF.

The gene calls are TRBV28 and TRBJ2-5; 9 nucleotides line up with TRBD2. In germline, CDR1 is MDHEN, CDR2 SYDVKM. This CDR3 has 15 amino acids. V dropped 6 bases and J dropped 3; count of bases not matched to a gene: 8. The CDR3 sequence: CASSRIAGAKETQYF. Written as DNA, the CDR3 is TGTGCCAGCAGCCGTATAGCGGGAGCAAAAGAGACCCAGTACTTC.

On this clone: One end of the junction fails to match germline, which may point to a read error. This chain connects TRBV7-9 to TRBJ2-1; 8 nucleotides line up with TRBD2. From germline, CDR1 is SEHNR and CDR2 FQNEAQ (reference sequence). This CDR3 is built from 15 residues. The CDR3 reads CSSAAQRGSDNEQFF. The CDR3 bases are TGTTCCAGCGCCGCGCAGCGGGGGTCCGACAATGAGCAGTTCTTC.

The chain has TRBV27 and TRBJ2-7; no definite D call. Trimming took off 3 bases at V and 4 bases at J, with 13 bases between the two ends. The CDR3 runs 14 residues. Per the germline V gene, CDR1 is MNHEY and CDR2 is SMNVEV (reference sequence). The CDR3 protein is CASSLGVNFYEQYF. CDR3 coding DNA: TGTGCCAGCAGTTTGGGCGTGAACTTTTACGAGCAGTACTTC.

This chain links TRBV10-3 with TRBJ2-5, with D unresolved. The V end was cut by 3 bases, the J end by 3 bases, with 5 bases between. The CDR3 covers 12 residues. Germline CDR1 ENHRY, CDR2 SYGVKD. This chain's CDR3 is CAISDSEETQYF. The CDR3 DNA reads TGTGCCATCAGTGACTCAGAAGAGACCCAGTACTTC.

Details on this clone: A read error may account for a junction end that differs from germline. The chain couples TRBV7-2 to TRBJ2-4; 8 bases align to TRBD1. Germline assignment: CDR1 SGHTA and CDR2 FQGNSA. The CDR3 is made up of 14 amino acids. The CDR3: CASSGQGAKNSQYF. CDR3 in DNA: TGTGCCAGCAGCGGACAGGGTGCCAAAAACAGTCAGTACTTC. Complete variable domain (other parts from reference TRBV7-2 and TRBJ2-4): GAGVSQSPSNKVTEKGKDVELRCDPISGHTALYWYRQSLGQGLEFLIYFQGNSAPDKSGLPSDRFSAERTGGSVSTLTIQRTQQEDSAVYLCASSGQGAKNSQYFGAGTRLSVL.

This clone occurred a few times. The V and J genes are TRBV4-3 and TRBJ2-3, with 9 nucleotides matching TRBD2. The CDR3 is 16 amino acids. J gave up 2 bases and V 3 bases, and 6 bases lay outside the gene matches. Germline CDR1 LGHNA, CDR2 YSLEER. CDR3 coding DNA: TGCGCCAGCAGCCATGGTAGCGGGGGCGTCACAGATACGCAGTATTTT. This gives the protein CASSHGSGGVTDTQYF.

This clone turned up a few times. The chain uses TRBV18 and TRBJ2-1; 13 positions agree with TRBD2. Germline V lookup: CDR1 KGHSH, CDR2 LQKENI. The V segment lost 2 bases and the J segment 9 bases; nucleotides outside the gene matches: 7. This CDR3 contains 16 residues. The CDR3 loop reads CASSPTLAGGPGEQFF. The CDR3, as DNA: TGTGCCAGCTCACCAACACTAGCGGGAGGGCCTGGTGAGCAGTTCTTC.

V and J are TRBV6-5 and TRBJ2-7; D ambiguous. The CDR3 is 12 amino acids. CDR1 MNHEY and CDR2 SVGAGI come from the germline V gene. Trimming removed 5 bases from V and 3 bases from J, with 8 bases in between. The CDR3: CASSEAVYEQYF. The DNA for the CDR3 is TGTGCCAGCAGTGAGGCCGTCTACGAGCAGTACTTC.

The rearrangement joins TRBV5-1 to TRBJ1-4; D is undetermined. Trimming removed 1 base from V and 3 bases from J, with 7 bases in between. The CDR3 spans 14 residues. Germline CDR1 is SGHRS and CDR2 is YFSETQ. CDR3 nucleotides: TGCGCCAGCAGCTTGTCTGTGTCTAATGAAAAACTGTTTTTT. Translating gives CASSLSVSNEKLFF.

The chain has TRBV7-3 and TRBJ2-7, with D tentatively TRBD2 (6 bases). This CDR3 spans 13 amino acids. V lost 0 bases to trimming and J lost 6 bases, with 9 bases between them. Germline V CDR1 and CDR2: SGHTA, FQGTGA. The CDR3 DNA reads TGTGCCAGCAGCTTAACCGGGACTTCCGAGCAGTACTTC. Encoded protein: CASSLTGTSEQYF.

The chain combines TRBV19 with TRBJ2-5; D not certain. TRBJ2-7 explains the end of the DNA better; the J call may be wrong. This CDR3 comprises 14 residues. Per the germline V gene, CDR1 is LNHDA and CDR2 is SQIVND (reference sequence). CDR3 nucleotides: TGTGCCAGTAGTATCCAAGCGAGTTCCTACGAGCAGTACTTC. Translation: CASSIQASSYEQYF.

DNA of the CDR3: TGTGCCAGCAGTAAGACAGGGCTCACTGAAGCTTTCTTT. This sequence encodes CASSKTGLTEAFF. This chain links TRBV27 with TRBJ1-1; 7 bases line up with TRBD1. The CDR3 length is 13 residues. V was pared by 5 bases and J by 4 bases, with 4 bases of the junction left unmatched. Germline CDR1 is MNHEY and CDR2 is SMNVEV (reference sequence).

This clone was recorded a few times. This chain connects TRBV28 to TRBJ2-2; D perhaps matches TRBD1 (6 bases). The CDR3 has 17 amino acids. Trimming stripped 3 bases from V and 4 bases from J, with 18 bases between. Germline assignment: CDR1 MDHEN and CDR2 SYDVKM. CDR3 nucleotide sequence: TGTGCCAGCAGTTTCCCTCTAACAGGGAGCCCCACCGGGGAGCTGTTTTTT. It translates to CASSFPLTGSPTGELFF.

Written as DNA, the CDR3 is TGTGCCAGCAGACCTACAGGGGGCGACGACAATGAGCAGTTCTTC. This codes for CASRPTGGDDNEQFF. The chain couples TRBV6-1 to TRBJ2-1; 9 positions agree with TRBD1. The germline gives CDR1 MNHNS, CDR2 SASEGT. The V gene end was trimmed by 6 bases and the J gene end by 5 bases; junction bases not matched to a gene: 8. The CDR3 contains 15 residues.